The 27 T cell receptor beta chains given below trace back to one sample, sequenced in a study of blood T cells in healthy people across ages. Combining a sample-barcoded 5' primer with a J-beta primer mix, a second PCR ran for about 7 to 11 cycles. TCRdb independently ran MiXCR on the 5' RACE reads; one entry per CDR3 protein. Of 650,000 to 950,000 distinct CDR3 sequences in the sample, around 42% were seen once. Sequencing used blood. These receptors all stem from a man aged 55-75 years in good health.

The rearrangement links TRBV19 to TRBJ1-2, with D tentatively TRBD1 (5 bases). Trimming removed 7 bases at V and 4 bases at J, with 16 bases between. Germline V gene lookup returns CDR1 LNHDA and CDR2 SQIVND (reference sequence). The CDR3 extends over 14 amino acids. DNA of the CDR3: TGTGCCAGTACCCCAGAGGGGCTTGCCTATGGCTACACCTTC. Residues: CASTPEGLAYGYTF.

This clonotype was seen a handful of times. This chain joins TRBV10-2 and TRBJ2-5; D gene uncertain. Looked up from germline, CDR1 is WSHSY and CDR2 is SAAADI. V dropped 2 bases and J dropped 9 bases, with 16 bases sitting between them. CDR3 length: 14 residues. In DNA, the CDR3 is TGCGCCAGCAGTGAGCCTAGGAAAAAGAGTCCCCAGTACTTC. Residues: CASSEPRKKSPQYF.

The chain links TRBV20-1 to TRBJ2-4; weak D call: TRBD2 (5 bases). The J call is uncertain, as TRBJ2-7 better fits the DNA end. Germline V gene lookup returns CDR1 DFQATT and CDR2 SNEGSKA (reference sequence). The CDR3 totals 12 residues. Written as DNA, the CDR3 is TGCAGTGCTAGATATCGCGGGTACGAGCAGTACTTC. It yields the protein CSARYRGYEQYF.

This clonotype was detected only once. V usage is TRBV4-3 and J usage is TRBJ2-5; the D gene is possibly TRBD1 (6 bases). Judging by the DNA end, TRBJ2-7 fits better; the J call may be wrong. The CDR3 sequence is 16 residues long. Germline values: CDR1 LGHNA, CDR2 YSLEER. CDR3 nucleotide sequence: TGCGCCAGCAGCCAAGATCGCAAAGGGGGTTACGACGAGCAGTACTTC. This translates into CASSQDRKGGYDEQYF.

CDR3 DNA sequence: TGCGCCAGCAGCCCTAACAGGGGGGTGGCCTATGGCTACACCTTC. Its translation: CASSPNRGVAYGYTF. The chain links TRBV4-3 to TRBJ1-2; TRBD1 aligns across 8 bases. CDR1 is LGHNA, CDR2 YSLEER, per germline. Unmatched junction bases numbered 8, after V lost 4 bases and J lost 4 bases. The CDR3 consists of 15 residues.

The chain uses TRBV4-1 and TRBJ2-3; D remains unclear. V shed 1 base and J shed 4 bases, with 9 bases lying between them. Germline CDR1 and CDR2: MGHRA and YSYEKL. The CDR3 is made up of 14 amino acids. In DNA form, the CDR3 reads TGCGCCAGCAGCCAAGCCCGATCTCCAGATACGCAGTATTTT. Translated, it gives CASSQARSPDTQYF.

This clonotype was detected once. The chain carries TRBV5-1 and TRBJ2-3; a possible D gene is TRBD1 (6 bases). Germline-derived CDR1 and CDR2 are SGHRS and YFSETQ. This CDR3 is 18 amino acids long. V lost 0 bases, J lost 5 bases, and 22 bases lay in between. The CDR3 nucleotides read TGCGCCAGCAGCTTGGAGACTCCGGGACAAGGTTTAGAAGATACGCAGTATTTT. Its protein is CASSLETPGQGLEDTQYF.

V is TRBV10-3 and J is TRBJ2-7, with 9 bases matching TRBD2. This CDR3 region has 15 residues. The germline CDR1 and CDR2 sequences are ENHRY and SYGVKD. J lost 4 bases, V lost 6 bases, and 10 bases had no gene match. The CDR3 spells CAIRGTSKAEYEQYF. CDR3 nucleotide sequence: TGTGCCATCAGAGGGACTAGCAAGGCAGAATACGAGCAGTACTTC.

This clonotype appeared a few times. V and J are TRBV6-5 and TRBJ1-5; 7 bases align to TRBD1. Unmatched junction bases numbered 3, after V lost 4 bases and J lost 3 bases. The V gene's germline CDR1 is MNHEY and CDR2 SVGAGI. The length of the CDR3 is 14 residues. CDR3 region: CASSSGGYNQPQHF. CDR3 DNA: TGTGCCAGCAGTTCAGGGGGGTACAATCAGCCCCAGCATTTT.

The sample holds a few counts of this clonotype. This chain joins TRBV9 and TRBJ2-5; D is undetermined. The CDR3 is 15 residues long. V lost 0 bases and J lost 2, with 11 bases in between. Germline-derived CDR1 and CDR2 are SGDLS and YYNGEE. The CDR3 region has the DNA TGTGCCAGCAGCGTAGGGGCAGCAGTTCAAGAGACCCAGTACTTC. It specifies CASSVGAAVQETQYF.

Turning to this clonotype: At one end the junction does not follow the germline gene, possibly because of a read error. The rearrangement links TRBV14 to TRBJ2-1; the D is unclear. Germline assignment: CDR1 SGHDN and CDR2 FVKESK. The CDR3 has 16 amino acids. The CDR3 DNA is TGTGCCAGCAGTCAAGGTAGACTGTTGGGCTACAATGAGCAGTTCTTC. Its protein product is CASSQGRLLGYNEQFF. The complete variable domain, with remaining parts taken from reference TRBV14 and TRBJ2-1, reads EAGVTQFPSHSVIEKGQTVTLRCDPISGHDNLYWYRRVMGKEIKFLLHFVKESKQDESGMPNNRFLAERTGGTYSTLKVQPAELEDSGVYFCASSQGRLLGYNEQFFGPGTRLTVL.

For this clonotype: A junction end diverges from the germline sequence, so it may reflect a read error. The chain joins TRBV14 to TRBJ1-2; D gene unclear. The germline V gene has CDR1 SGHDN and CDR2 FVKESK. The CDR3 length is 13 residues. The CDR3 protein is CASSLLPDYGYTF. CDR3 sequence (DNA): TGTGCCAGCAGCCTTCTCCCCGACTACGGCTACACCTTC.

This clonotype was seen more than once but under ten times. This chain joins TRBV6-2 or TRBV6-3 and TRBJ2-7; no clear D. The CDR3 is 13 residues long. Trimming cost V 3 bases and J 3 bases, with 9 bases left between them. Germline CDR1 is MNHEY and CDR2 is SVGEGT. The chain's CDR3 is CASSYGYGYEQYF. CDR3 bases: TGTGCCAGCAGTTATGGATACGGCTACGAGCAGTACTTC.

This clonotype was observed a single time. The chain couples TRBV7-9 to TRBJ2-1, with 9 bases matching TRBD2. CDR1 SEHNR and CDR2 FQNEAQ come from the germline V gene (reference sequence). V was pared by 5 bases and J by 5 bases, with 7 bases of the junction left unmatched. The length of the CDR3 is 15 residues. CDR3 protein: CASSAGAGGNNEQFF. The CDR3 coding sequence is TGTGCCAGCAGCGCAGGGGCGGGGGGGAACAATGAGCAGTTCTTC.

This clonotype came up many times. V is TRBV28 and J is TRBJ2-1, with 11 positions matching TRBD2. The CDR3 has 15 amino acids. Germline V gene lookup returns CDR1 MDHEN and CDR2 SYDVKM. J lost 6 bases, V lost 5 bases, and 6 bases had no gene match. CDR3 nucleotides: TGTGCCAGCAGTCCGACTAGCGGGGCAATCAATGAGCAGTTCTTC. Translated: CASSPTSGAINEQFF. Supplemented by reference TRBV28 and TRBJ2-1, the full variable domain reads DVKVTQSSRYLVKRTGEKVFLECVQDMDHENMFWYRQDPGLGLRLIYFSYDVKMKEKGDIPEGYSVSREKKERFSLILESASTNQTSMYLCASSPTSGAINEQFFGPGTRLTVL.

This clonotype was seen a handful of times. The V gene is TRBV24-1, the J gene TRBJ2-7; 8 positions match TRBD1. Looked up from germline, CDR1 is KGHDR and CDR2 is SFDVKD. After removal of 4 bases from V and 2 bases from J, the junction contained 9 bases not matched to a gene. The CDR3 consists of 16 residues. The CDR3 here is CATSDPRGPQPYEQYF. The CDR3 DNA sequence: TGTGCCACCAGTGACCCCAGGGGGCCACAGCCCTACGAGCAGTACTTC.

This chain links TRBV6-6 with TRBJ2-7; 7 bases are a match to TRBD2. Germline V gives CDR1 MNHNY, CDR2 SVGAGI (reference sequence). J lost 3 bases, V lost 7 bases, and 9 bases had no gene match. The CDR3 length is 14 residues. CDR3 DNA sequence: TGTGCCAGCATCAACGGGGGGTCCCTCTACGAGCAGTACTTC. This encodes CASINGGSLYEQYF.

The V gene is TRBV27, the J gene TRBJ1-6; D is unclear. This CDR3 has 13 residues. With 3 bases removed from V and 7 bases from J, the gap between germline ends came to 7 bases. Germline lookup yields CDR1 MNHEY and CDR2 SMNVEV (reference sequence). The CDR3 DNA reads as TGTGCCAGCAGTTTTGCCAGGAATTCACCCCTCCACTTT. Protein sequence: CASSFARNSPLHF.

This clonotype was detected only a few times. The chain is built from TRBV20-1 and TRBJ2-7, with D maybe TRBD2 (7 bases). Looked up from germline, CDR1 is DFQATT and CDR2 is SNEGSKA (reference sequence). Trimming took off 7 bases at V and 2 bases at J, with 18 bases between the two ends. The CDR3 has 14 residues. In DNA, the CDR3 is TGCAGTGTAAGGGGGGGGCGAGGTGCCTACGAGCAGTACTTC. This sequence encodes CSVRGGRGAYEQYF.

This clonotype showed up just a few times. The J gene is TRBJ2-2, the V gene TRBV5-1; D gene ambiguous. Germline V gives CDR1 SGHRS, CDR2 YFSETQ. This CDR3 contains 14 residues. The V end was cut by 0 bases, the J end by 5 bases, with 8 bases between. The CDR3 here is CASSLVGPTGELFF. CDR3 nucleotide sequence: TGCGCCAGCAGCTTGGTAGGACCTACCGGGGAGCTGTTTTTT.

The table lists this clonotype with a few counts. The chain carries TRBV6-5 and TRBJ1-6, with TRBD1 matching 10 bases. V shed 6 bases and J 7 bases; nucleotides not matched to a gene: 9. This CDR3 has 16 residues. Per germline, CDR1 MNHEY and CDR2 SVGAGI. DNA for the CDR3: TGTGCCAGCAGCCACCGGGACAGGGGCCCCAATTCACCCCTCCACTTT. This gives the protein CASSHRDRGPNSPLHF.

The genes are TRBV12-3 or TRBV12-4 and TRBJ2-7, with a weak D call TRBD1 (5 bases). With 5 bases removed from V and 1 base from J, the gap between germline ends came to 15 bases. This CDR3 contains 15 residues. The CDR3 sequence is CASSPVWGRSYEQYF. The CDR3 coding sequence is TGTGCCAGCAGTCCCGTCTGGGGCCGTTCCTACGAGCAGTACTTC.

The chain combines TRBV20-1 with TRBJ2-2; D gene ambiguous. The CDR3 has 13 amino acids. Trimming pared 1 base from V and 4 bases from J, leaving 7 bases between. Germline V gives CDR1 DFQATT, CDR2 SNEGSKA (reference sequence). The CDR3 sequence: CSARGHTTGELFF. Written as DNA, the CDR3 is TGCAGTGCTAGAGGCCACACCACCGGGGAGCTGTTTTTT.

The chain links TRBV3-1 to TRBJ2-3; no definite D call. The V gene's germline CDR1 is LGHDT and CDR2 YNNKEL (reference sequence). V lost 5 bases and J lost 2, with 8 bases in between. This CDR3 contains 13 residues. The CDR3 DNA reads as TGTGCCAGCAGCTCTACCTACACAGATACGCAGTATTTT. The encoded protein is CASSSTYTDTQYF.

The J gene is TRBJ2-1, the V gene TRBV9; 10 nucleotides agree with TRBD2. The CDR3 runs to 17 residues. Losses at the gene ends were 4 bases for V and 8 bases for J; bases not matched to a gene: 15. Germline CDR1 SGDLS, CDR2 YYNGEE. Here the CDR3 DNA reads TGTGCCAGCAGCCCAAAGGTGGGGACTAGCGTACCCCATGAGCAGTTCTTC. As protein: CASSPKVGTSVPHEQFF.

This clonotype was seen more than once but under ten times. The chain couples TRBV7-6 to TRBJ2-1; D is undetermined. Germline CDR1 and CDR2: SGHVS and FNYEAQ. The CDR3 runs to 14 residues. Trimming left V 2 bases short and J 10 bases short, with 15 bases between. The CDR3 loop reads CASSLKWAAPEQFF. The CDR3 region has the DNA TGTGCCAGCAGCTTAAAATGGGCTGCGCCCGAGCAGTTCTTC.

This CDR3 reads CASERSVGLARGSDTQYF. DNA for the CDR3: TGTGCCAGCGAGCGGTCAGTTGGGCTAGCGAGGGGGTCAGATACGCAGTATTTT. V and J are TRBV7-2 and TRBJ2-3; D possibly matches TRBD1 or TRBD2 (6 bases each). Trimming took off 8 bases at V and 4 bases at J, with 28 bases between the two ends. The CDR3 loop spans 18 amino acids. Germline CDR1 reads SGHTA; CDR2 reads FQGNSA.